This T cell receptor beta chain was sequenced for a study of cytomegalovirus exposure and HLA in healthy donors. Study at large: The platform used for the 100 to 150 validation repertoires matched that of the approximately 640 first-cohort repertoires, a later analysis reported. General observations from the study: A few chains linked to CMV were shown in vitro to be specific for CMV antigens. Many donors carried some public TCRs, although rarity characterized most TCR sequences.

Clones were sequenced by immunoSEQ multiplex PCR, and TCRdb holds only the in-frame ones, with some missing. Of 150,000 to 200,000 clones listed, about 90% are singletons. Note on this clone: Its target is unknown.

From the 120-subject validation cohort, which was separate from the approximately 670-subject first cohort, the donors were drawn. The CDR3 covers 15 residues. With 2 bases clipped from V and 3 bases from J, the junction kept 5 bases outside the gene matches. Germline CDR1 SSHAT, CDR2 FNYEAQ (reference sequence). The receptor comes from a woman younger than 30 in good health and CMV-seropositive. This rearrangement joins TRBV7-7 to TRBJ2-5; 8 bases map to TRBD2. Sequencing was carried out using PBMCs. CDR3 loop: CASSLLGGAEETQYF. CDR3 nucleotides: TGTGCCAGCAGCTTACTCGGGGGGGCCGAAGAGACCCAGTACTTC.